Listed below are T cell receptor beta chains from one sample, sequenced in a study of blood T cell repertoires in COVID-19. Clones were sequenced by immunoSEQ multiplex PCR, and TCRdb holds only the in-frame ones, with some missing. The sample consists of about 230,000 clones, around 83% of them appearing once. Specimen: peripheral blood. All receptors derive from a man aged 35-49 years with active or convalescent COVID-19. Both conserved end residues are part of each CDR3. D genes are given only for firm matches. Clone sizes are given selectively: once, few, many, or a class where the clone is expanded.

TGTGCCACCAGATATACAACTAATGAAAAACTGTTTTTT | CATRYTTNEKLFF | TRBJ1-4 | TRBV6-5 | - | - | 13
TGTGCCAGCAGTTTTAACAGTGGAAACACCATATATTTT | CASSFNSGNTIYF | TRBJ1-3 | TRBV27 | - | - | 13
TGTGCCAGCAGCAACCCTTCGGGGAACACTGAAGCTTTCTTT | CASSNPSGNTEAFF | TRBJ1-1 | TRBV7-8 | - | - | 14
TGTGCCAGCAGTGTAGCTAGCGGGAGATTCAATGAGCAGTTCTTC | CASSVASGRFNEQFF | TRBJ2-1 | TRBV6-4 | TRBD2 | once | 15
TGTGCCAGCAGTACGGGACTAGCAGACTACGAGCAGTACTTC | CASSTGLADYEQYF | TRBJ2-7 | TRBV2 | TRBD2 | - | 14
TGTGCCAGCAGGCCGGGAGAGGGAACCTACGAGCAGTACTTC | CASRPGEGTYEQYF | TRBJ2-7 | TRBV2 | - | - | 14
TGTGCCAGCAGCCAAGCCCTGGCGGAGTACGGCTACACCTTC | CASSQALAEYGYTF | TRBJ1-2 | TRBV3-1/TRBV3-2 | - | - | 14
TGTGCCTGTCCTGGTACCGGGACAGGGTTTATCTACACCTTC | CACPGTGTGFIYTF | TRBJ1-2 | TRBV30 | TRBD1 | many | 14
TGTGCCAGCAGTGTGAACACAGCCACCGGGGAGCTGTTTTTT | CASSVNTATGELFF | TRBJ2-2 | TRBV2 | - | - | 14
TGTGCCAGCAGTGAATCCGCGGCGGAGGGGAGCGGAAACACCATATATTTT | CASSESAAEGSGNTIYF | TRBJ1-3 | TRBV25-1 | - | - | 17
TGTGCCAGCAGAGAAGGGACAGACCACACTGAAGCTTTCTTT | CASREGTDHTEAFF | TRBJ1-1 | TRBV5-8 | TRBD1 | - | 14
TGCGCCAGCAGCTTGGGACAGGGGGTCGACGAGCAGTACTTC | CASSLGQGVDEQYF | TRBJ2-7 | TRBV5-1 | TRBD1 | - | 14
TGTGCCATCAGTGAGTCAGGAGGGGCCAATCAGCCCCAGCATTTT | CAISESGGANQPQHF | TRBJ1-5 | TRBV10-3 | - | - | 15
TGTGCCAGCAGCTCGTATACGGAGCGGGGCACCGGGGAGCTGTTTTTT | CASSSYTERGTGELFF | TRBJ2-2 | TRBV5-6 | TRBD2 | - | 16
TGTGCCAGCAGCGTAGGTTCCTGGAACACTGAAGCTTTCTTT | CASSVGSWNTEAFF | TRBJ1-1 | TRBV9 | - | few | 14
TGTGCCAGCAGCTCCGGGACTAGTCGGGCCTACAATGAGCAGTTCTTC | CASSSGTSRAYNEQFF | TRBJ2-1 | TRBV7-2 | TRBD2 | - | 16
TGTGCCAGCAGTGAAGCGGCTCTAGCGGGAAGAGAGACCCAGTACTTC | CASSEAALAGRETQYF | TRBJ2-5 | TRBV2 | TRBD2 | once | 16
TGCAGCGTTGAAGACCAGTCCAGGGATGGCTACACCTTC | CSVEDQSRDGYTF | TRBJ1-2 | TRBV29-1 | - | - | 13
TGTGCCAGCAGCTTGGCAAGCGGGAATCCGTACTTC | CASSLASGNPYF | TRBJ2-4 | TRBV11-3 | TRBD2 | - | 12
TGTGCCAGCAGCCTGGGGGGTAACTACGATGAAAAACTGTTTTTT | CASSLGGNYDEKLFF | TRBJ1-4 | TRBV9 | - | - | 15